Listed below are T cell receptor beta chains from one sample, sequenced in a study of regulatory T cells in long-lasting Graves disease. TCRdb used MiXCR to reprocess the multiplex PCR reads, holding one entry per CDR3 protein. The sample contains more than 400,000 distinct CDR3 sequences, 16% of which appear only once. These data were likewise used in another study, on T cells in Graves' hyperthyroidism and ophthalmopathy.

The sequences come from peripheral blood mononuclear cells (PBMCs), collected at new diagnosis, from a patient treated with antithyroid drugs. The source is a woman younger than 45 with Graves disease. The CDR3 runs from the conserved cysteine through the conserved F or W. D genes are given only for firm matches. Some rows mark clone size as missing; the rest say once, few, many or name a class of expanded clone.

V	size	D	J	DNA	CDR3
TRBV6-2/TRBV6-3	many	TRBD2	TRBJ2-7	TGTGCCAGCAGTTCGAGCGGGAGAGGTTCCTACGAGCAGTACTTC	CASSSSGRGSYEQYF
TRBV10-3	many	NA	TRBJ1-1	TGTGCCATCAGTGCCTTGACAGGCTACACTGAAGCTTTCTTT	CAISALTGYTEAFF
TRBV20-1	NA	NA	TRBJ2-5	TGCAGTGCTAGCTGGGCGGGAAGTTGGGTGGCAGGGTACCAAGAGACCCAGCACTTC	CSASWAGSWVAGYQETQHF
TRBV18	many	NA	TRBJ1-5	TGTGCCAGCTCCCACTCGGTGGGCAATCAGCCCCAGCATTTT	CASSHSVGNQPQHF
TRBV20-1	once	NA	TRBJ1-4	TGCAGTGCTAGGGTCCCCGGGCCCTCGACGGAAAAACTGTTTTTT	CSARVPGPSTEKLFF
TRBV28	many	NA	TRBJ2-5	TGTGCCAGCACCCCTAAGACAGTCCAAGAGACCCAGTACTTC	CASTPKTVQETQYF
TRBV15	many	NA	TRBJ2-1	TGTGCCACCAGCCCCCATGAGTATTCTGAGCAGTTCTTC	CATSPHEYSEQFF
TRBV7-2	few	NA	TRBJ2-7	TGTGCCAGCAGCTTAGGGGGGGGGGCAGGGAACGGCTACGAGCAGTACTTC	CASSLGGGAGNGYEQYF
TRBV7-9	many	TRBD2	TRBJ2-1	TGTGCCAGCAGCTTAGCCGGGACTAGCGGCTACAATGAGCAGTTCTTC	CASSLAGTSGYNEQFF
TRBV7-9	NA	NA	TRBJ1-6	TGTGCCAGCAGCTTGCGGGATTCACCCCTCCACTTT	CASSLRDSPLHF
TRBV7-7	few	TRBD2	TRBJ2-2	TGTGCTAGCAGCCTAACACCGGATCTAGCGGGAGGGTCCGGGGAGCTGTTTTTT	CASSLTPDLAGGSGELFF
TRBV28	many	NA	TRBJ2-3	TGTGCCAGCAGTTTAGGAGGAGATGGCACAGATACGCAGTATTTT	CASSLGGDGTDTQYF
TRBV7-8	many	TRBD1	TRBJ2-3	TGTGCCAGCAGCTCGGGACAGAACCCCCATACGCAGTATTTT	CASSSGQNPHTQYF
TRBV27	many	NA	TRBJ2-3	TGTGCCAGCAGTTTCGCCATCCACTCCCTTTCCGCAGATACGCAGTATTTT	CASSFAIHSLSADTQYF
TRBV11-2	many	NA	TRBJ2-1	TGTGCCAGCAGCTTAACGACCCCAATTTCAGGGGACTGGTTGGGCAATGAGCAGTTCTTC	CASSLTTPISGDWLGNEQFF
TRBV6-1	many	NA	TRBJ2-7	TGCGCCAGCAGTGAGTCTTCCCTGGTCTACGAGCAGTACTTC	CASSESSLVYEQYF